One sample yielded the 5 T cell receptor beta chains listed below, sequenced in a study of blood T cell repertoires in COVID-19. Sequencing used immunoSEQ multiplex PCR; TCRdb keeps in-frame clones, though not all of them. The data show around 94,000 clones, with approximately 84% seen just once and approximately 6.5% held by the top ten. Sequenced sample: peripheral blood. These receptors were obtained from a man aged 55-75 years with acute or convalescent COVID-19.

V is TRBV19 and J is TRBJ1-1, with D perhaps matching TRBD1 (6 bases). V was pared by 6 bases and J by 3 bases, with 8 bases between. CDR3 length equals 12 residues. Germline loops: CDR1 LNHDA, CDR2 SQIVND (reference sequence). CDR3 in DNA: TGTGCCAGTAGCCGACAGGACACTGAAGCTTTCTTT. Translating it yields CASSRQDTEAFF. The whole variable domain, filled in from reference TRBV19 and TRBJ1-1, reads DGGITQSPKYLFRKEGQNVTLSCEQNLNHDAMYWYRQDPGQGLRLIYYSQIVNDFQKGDIAEGYSVSREKKESFPLTVTSAQKNPTAFYLCASSRQDTEAFFGQGTRLTVV.

CDR3: CASVSLSGANVLTF. The CDR3 region has the DNA TGTGCCAGTGTATCCCTATCTGGGGCCAACGTCCTGACTTTC. This rearrangement joins TRBV19 to TRBJ2-6; no definite D call. The V gene's germline CDR1 is LNHDA and CDR2 SQIVND (reference sequence). Trimming removed 8 bases from V and 1 base from J, with 9 bases in between. This CDR3 is 14 amino acids long.

The J gene is TRBJ1-1, the V gene TRBV4-1; 8 nucleotides match TRBD1. This CDR3 has 17 residues. Trimming cost V 0 bases and J 0 bases; bases outside gene matches: 6. Germline lookup yields CDR1 MGHRA and CDR2 YSYEKL. CDR3 loop: CASSQDSQGALNTEAFF. The CDR3 DNA reads TGCGCCAGCAGCCAAGATTCGCAGGGGGCTTTGAACACTGAAGCTTTCTTT.

J is TRBJ1-2 and V is TRBV29-1, with TRBD1 as a possible D gene (6 bases). CDR3 length: 11 amino acids. CDR1 and CDR2 (germline): SQVTM, ANQGSEA. Between the trimmed V and J ends, which lost 6 bases and 6 bases, there was a span of 11 bases. CDR3 region: CSVGGLDGYTF. The CDR3 DNA follows: TGCAGCGTCGGGGGGCTTGATGGCTACACCTTC.

This clone showed up just once. This chain uses TRBV12-3 or TRBV12-4 with TRBJ1-2; D is uncertain. The CDR3 has 13 residues. The ends were cut back, 4 bases at V and 7 bases at J, with 13 bases in the middle. The CDR3 loop is CASSSPVAVGYTF. The CDR3 bases are TGTGCCAGCAGTTCGCCGGTGGCGGTTGGCTACACCTTC.